This is a list of T cell receptor beta chains from one sample in a study of blood T cell repertoires in COVID-19. Assay used: immunoSEQ multiplex PCR; TCRdb lists only in-frame clones, some missing. The profile shows more than 300,000 clones, 88% of them singletons. Sequenced sample: PBMCs or T cells enriched from blood (not recorded which). Source of these receptors: a woman aged 18-30 years who had recovered from COVID-19. Each CDR3 is given with its conserved first and last residue. The D gene is left open where the match is weak. Clone sizes are given selectively: once, few, many, or a class where the clone is expanded.

>-|TRBJ2-1|TRBD2|TRBV2
CASSAGTSGDGEQFF
TGTGCCAGCAGTGCGGGGACTAGCGGGGACGGTGAGCAGTTCTTC
>-|TRBJ1-4|-|TRBV27
CASSPSTAFNEKLFF
TGTGCCAGCAGTCCCTCGACAGCATTCAATGAAAAACTGTTTTTT
>-|TRBJ1-1|-|TRBV29-1
CSAGGVNTEAFF
TGCAGCGCCGGGGGGGTGAACACTGAAGCTTTCTTT
>-|TRBJ1-2|TRBD1|TRBV9
CASSVAGQDLNYGYTF
TGTGCCAGCAGCGTAGCGGGACAGGATCTGAACTATGGCTACACCTTC
>once|TRBJ1-2|-|TRBV6-5
CASRRFDNYGYTF
TGTGCCAGCAGGAGGTTCGATAACTATGGCTACACCTTC
>-|TRBJ1-4|TRBD1|TRBV5-5
CASSPGQATNEKLFF
TGTGCCAGCAGCCCGGGACAGGCAACTAATGAAAAACTGTTTTTT
>-|TRBJ2-7|TRBD2|TRBV7-9
CASSSGGSYEQYF
TGTGCCAGCAGCTCGGGGGGATCCTACGAGCAGTACTTC
>-|TRBJ1-3|-|TRBV7-8
CASSVDQGPSGNTIYF
TGTGCCAGCAGCGTAGACCAGGGCCCCTCTGGAAACACCATATATTTT
>once|TRBJ1-2|-|TRBV5-1
CASSLRTGGYTF
TGCGCCAGCAGCTTACGTACAGGAGGCTACACCTTC
>-|TRBJ1-1|-|TRBV2
CASSLYTEAFF
TGTGCCAGCAGTCTTTACACTGAAGCTTTCTTT
>-|TRBJ1-2|-|TRBV6-1
CASSESPGQSYGYTF
TGTGCCAGCAGTGAATCCCCCGGACAGTCCTATGGCTACACCTTC
>-|TRBJ1-5|TRBD1|TRBV6-1
CASRQPQGHNQPQHF
TGTGCCAGCAGGCAACCACAGGGGCACAATCAGCCCCAGCATTTT
>few|TRBJ1-2|-|TRBV6-5
CASSQGFGYGYTF
TGTGCCAGCAGCCAGGGGTTCGGCTATGGCTACACCTTC
>-|TRBJ1-1|-|TRBV19
CASSIDQGRMNTEAFF
TGTGCCAGTAGTATAGATCAGGGGCGCATGAACACTGAAGCTTTCTTT
>few|TRBJ2-7|-|TRBV5-4
CASSADIAYEQYF
TGTGCCAGCAGCGCCGACATCGCCTACGAGCAGTACTTC
>-|TRBJ2-3|TRBD2|TRBV6-5
CASSRSGGAPDTQYF
TGTGCCAGCAGCCGTAGCGGGGGGGCACCAGATACGCAGTATTTT
>-|TRBJ2-1|TRBD2|TRBV7-9
CASSPAGGNEQFF
TGTGCCAGCAGCCCAGCGGGGGGCAATGAGCAGTTCTTC
>-|TRBJ1-4|TRBD1|TRBV4-2
CASSHLQGVTGEKLFF
TGTGCCAGCAGCCACTTACAGGGGGTTACGGGGGAAAAACTGTTTTTT
>once|TRBJ1-1|-|TRBV5-5
CASSLDVRSYTEAFF
TGTGCCAGCAGCTTGGACGTTCGTAGTTACACTGAAGCTTTCTTT
>-|TRBJ1-4|-|TRBV19
CASSILATNEKLFF
TGTGCCAGTAGTATACTCGCAACTAATGAAAAACTGTTTTTT
>-|TRBJ1-1|TRBD1|TRBV6-6
CASSPLTGGVLTNTEAFF
TGTGCCAGCAGTCCGTTGACAGGGGGAGTTCTTACGAACACTGAAGCTTTCTTT
>-|TRBJ1-1|-|TRBV9
CASSVSIGAINTEAFF
TGTGCCAGCAGCGTGTCCATAGGGGCGATTAACACTGAAGCTTTCTTT
>-|TRBJ2-1|TRBD2|TRBV3-1/TRBV3-2
CASSQEGLAAYNEQFF
TGTGCCAGCAGCCAAGAGGGACTAGCGGCGTACAATGAGCAGTTCTTC
>-|TRBJ2-1|-|TRBV28
CASSQRTEGEQFF
TGTGCCAGCAGTCAAAGGACAGAGGGTGAGCAGTTCTTC
>-|TRBJ2-3|-|TRBV9
CASSVVDSVPYF
TGTGCCAGCAGCGTAGTTGACTCGGTGCCGTATTTT